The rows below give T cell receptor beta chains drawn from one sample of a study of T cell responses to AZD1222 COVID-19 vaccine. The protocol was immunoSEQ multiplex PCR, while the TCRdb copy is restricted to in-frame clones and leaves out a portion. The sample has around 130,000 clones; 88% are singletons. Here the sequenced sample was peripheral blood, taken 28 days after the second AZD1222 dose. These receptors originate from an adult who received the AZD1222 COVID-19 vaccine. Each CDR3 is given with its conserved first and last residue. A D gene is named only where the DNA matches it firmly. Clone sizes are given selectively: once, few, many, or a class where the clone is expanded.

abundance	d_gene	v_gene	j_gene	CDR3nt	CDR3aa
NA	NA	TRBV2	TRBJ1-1	TGTGCCAGCCACTTCGGGCAGGAAGCTTTCTTT	CASHFGQEAFF
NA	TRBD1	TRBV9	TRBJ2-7	TGTGCCAGCAGCACAGGACAGGGGGCTTTCTACGAGCAGTACTTC	CASSTGQGAFYEQYF
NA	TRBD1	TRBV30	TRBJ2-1	TGTGCCTGGGATGCTGACCGGGACAGGGGGAACTACAATGAGCAGTTCTTC	CAWDADRDRGNYNEQFF
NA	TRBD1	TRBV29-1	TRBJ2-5	TGCAGCGAAAGACAGGGCGGAGAGACCCAGTACTTC	CSERQGGETQYF
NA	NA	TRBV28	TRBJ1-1	TGTGCCAGCAGTTTAGACGGGGGTGGTGCTTTCTTT	CASSLDGGGAFF
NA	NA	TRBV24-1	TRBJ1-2	TGTGCCACCAGTGACCACCAGGGGACTGGCTACACCTTC	CATSDHQGTGYTF
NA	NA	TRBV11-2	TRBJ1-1	TGTGCCAGCAGTTGGACGGGACGGACTGAAGCTTTCTTT	CASSWTGRTEAFF
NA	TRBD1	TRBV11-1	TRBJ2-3	TGTGCCAGCAGCTTGCTAGACAGGGGAGCAGATACGCAGTATTTT	CASSLLDRGADTQYF
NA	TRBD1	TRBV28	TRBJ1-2	TGTGCCAGCAGTTTAACAGGGGTCAGTGGCTACACCTTC	CASSLTGVSGYTF
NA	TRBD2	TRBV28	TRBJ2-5	TGTGCCAGCAGTTTATCTACCGGGGGGGCAGTGGAGACCCAGTACTTC	CASSLSTGGAVETQYF
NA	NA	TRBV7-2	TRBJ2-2	TGTGCCAGCAGCTTATTGACGCGGAGGGGGAACACCGGGGAGCTGTTTTTT	CASSLLTRRGNTGELFF
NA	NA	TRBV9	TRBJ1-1	TGTGCCAGCAGCGGGGGTCCTCTCCAACTTGAAGCTTTCTTT	CASSGGPLQLEAFF
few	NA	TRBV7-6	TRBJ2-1	TGTGCCAGCAGCCTAAGGCGTGACGCTTACAATGAGCAGTTCTTC	CASSLRRDAYNEQFF
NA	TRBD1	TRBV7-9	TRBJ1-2	TGTGCCAGCAGCTTACGAGGACAGGGAGGCGGCTACACCTTC	CASSLRGQGGGYTF
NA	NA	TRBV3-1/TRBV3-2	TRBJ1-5	TGTGCCAGCAGCCGGGACTTCAATCAGCCCCAGCATTTT	CASSRDFNQPQHF
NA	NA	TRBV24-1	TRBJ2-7	TGTGCCACCAGTGACTACGACTCAGGGCGGCAGTACTTC	CATSDYDSGRQYF
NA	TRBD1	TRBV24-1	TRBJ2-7	TGTGCCACCCTGACAGGGGGCCGGGAGCAGTACTTC	CATLTGGREQYF
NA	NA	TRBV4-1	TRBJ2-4	TGCGCCAGCAGCCAAGGGTCAGGAGGGCCGGGGGCCAAAAACATTCAGTACTTC	CASSQGSGGPGAKNIQYF
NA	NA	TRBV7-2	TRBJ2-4	TGTGCCAGCAGCTTAGAACCCCCCGGGGCCAAAAACATTCAGTACTTC	CASSLEPPGAKNIQYF
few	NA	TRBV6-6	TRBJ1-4	TGTGCCAGCAGGGTAGAATCCAGACTGTTTTTT	CASRVESRLFF
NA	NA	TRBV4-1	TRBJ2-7	TGCGCCAGCAGCCCGAATGACGGGTCCTACGAGCAGTACTTC	CASSPNDGSYEQYF
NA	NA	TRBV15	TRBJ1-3	TGTGCCACCAGCAGAGATCCATGGAACTCTGGAAACACCATATATTTT	CATSRDPWNSGNTIYF
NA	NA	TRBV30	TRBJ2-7	TGTGCCTTGGAGGCTAGCACCTACGAGCAGTACTTC	CALEASTYEQYF
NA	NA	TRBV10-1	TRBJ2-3	TGCGCCAGCAGCCCCAGGGGAGGGAGAACAGATACGCAGTATTTT	CASSPRGGRTDTQYF
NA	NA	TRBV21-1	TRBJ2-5	TGTGCCAGCAGCAGAGACCCGGGAAAGCACCAAGAGACCCAGTACTTC	CASSRDPGKHQETQYF
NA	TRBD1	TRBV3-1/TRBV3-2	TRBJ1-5	TGTGCCAGCAGCCCCGGGACAGGGGGCTCGAGCAATCAGCCCCAGCATTTT	CASSPGTGGSSNQPQHF
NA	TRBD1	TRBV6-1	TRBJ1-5	TGTGCCAGCAGTGAACACGGACAGGGGAACAATCAGCCCCAGCATTTT	CASSEHGQGNNQPQHF
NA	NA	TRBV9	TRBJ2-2	TGTGCCAGCAGCGTAGTTGTTAACACCGGGGAGCTGTTTTTT	CASSVVVNTGELFF
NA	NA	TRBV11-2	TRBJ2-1	TGTGCCAGCAGCCAACAGAGCTCCTACAATGAGCAGTTCTTC	CASSQQSSYNEQFF
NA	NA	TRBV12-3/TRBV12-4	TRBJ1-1	TGTGCCAGCAGTTTATTGCTGAACACTGAAGCTTTCTTT	CASSLLLNTEAFF
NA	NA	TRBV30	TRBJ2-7	TGTGCCTGGACATTGCCCCGGGCCACCTACGAGCAGTACTTC	CAWTLPRATYEQYF
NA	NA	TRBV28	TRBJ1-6	TGTGCCAGCAAACCCGTAGGGTCCTATAATTCACCCCTCCACTTT	CASKPVGSYNSPLHF
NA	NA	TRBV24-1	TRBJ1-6	TGTGCCACCCAGGCGGCGCAGGAGAATTCACCCCTCCACTTT	CATQAAQENSPLHF